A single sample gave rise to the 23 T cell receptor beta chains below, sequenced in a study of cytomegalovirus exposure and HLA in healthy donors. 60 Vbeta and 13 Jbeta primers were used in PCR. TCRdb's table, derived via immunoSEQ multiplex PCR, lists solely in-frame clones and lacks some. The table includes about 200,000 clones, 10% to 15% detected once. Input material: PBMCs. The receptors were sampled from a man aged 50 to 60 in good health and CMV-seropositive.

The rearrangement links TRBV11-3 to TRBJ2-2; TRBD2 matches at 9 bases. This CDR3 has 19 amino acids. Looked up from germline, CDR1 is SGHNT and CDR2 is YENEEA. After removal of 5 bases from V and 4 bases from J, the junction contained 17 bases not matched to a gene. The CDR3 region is CASSPKHLSSGGSTGELFF. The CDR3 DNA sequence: TGTGCCAGCAGCCCGAAACATCTCAGTAGCGGGGGTTCCACCGGGGAGCTGTTTTTT.

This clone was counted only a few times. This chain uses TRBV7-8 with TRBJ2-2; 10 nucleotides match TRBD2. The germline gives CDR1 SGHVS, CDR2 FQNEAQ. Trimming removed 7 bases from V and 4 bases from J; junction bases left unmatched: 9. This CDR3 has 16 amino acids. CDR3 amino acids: CASIQRASGGTGELFF. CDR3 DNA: TGTGCCAGCATCCAAAGGGCTAGCGGGGGCACCGGGGAGCTGTTTTTT.

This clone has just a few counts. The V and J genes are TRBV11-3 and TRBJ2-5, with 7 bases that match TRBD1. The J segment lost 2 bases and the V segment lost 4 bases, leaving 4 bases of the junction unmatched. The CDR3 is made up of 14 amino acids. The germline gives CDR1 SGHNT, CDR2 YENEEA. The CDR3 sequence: CASSSGQEQETQYF. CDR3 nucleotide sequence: TGTGCCAGCAGCTCAGGACAGGAGCAAGAGACCCAGTACTTC.

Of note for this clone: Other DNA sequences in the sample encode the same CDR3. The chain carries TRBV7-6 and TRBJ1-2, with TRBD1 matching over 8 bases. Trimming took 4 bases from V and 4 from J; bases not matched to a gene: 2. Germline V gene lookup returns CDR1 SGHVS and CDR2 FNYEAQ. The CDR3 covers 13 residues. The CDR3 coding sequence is TGTGCCAGCAGCTCAACAGGGGGCTATGGCTACACCTTC. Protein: CASSSTGGYGYTF.

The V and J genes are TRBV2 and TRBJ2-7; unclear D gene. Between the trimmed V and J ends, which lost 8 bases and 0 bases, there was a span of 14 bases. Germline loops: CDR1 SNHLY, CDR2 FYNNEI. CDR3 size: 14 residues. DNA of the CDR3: TGTGCCAGCCAGCAGACACGGATCTCCTACGAGCAGTACTTC. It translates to CASQQTRISYEQYF. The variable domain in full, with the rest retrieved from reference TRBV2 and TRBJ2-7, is EPEVTQTPSHQVTQMGQEVILRCVPISNHLYFYWYRQILGQKVEFLVSFYNNEISEKSEIFDDQFSVERPDGSNFTLKIRSTKLEDSAMYFCASQQTRISYEQYFGPGTRLTVT.

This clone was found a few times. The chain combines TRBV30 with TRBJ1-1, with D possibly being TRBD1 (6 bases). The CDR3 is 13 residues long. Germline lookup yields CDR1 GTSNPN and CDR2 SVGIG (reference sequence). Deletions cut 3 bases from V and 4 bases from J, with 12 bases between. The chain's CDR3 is CAWSGGAGTEAFF. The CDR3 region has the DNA TGTGCCTGGAGCGGGGGGGCGGGCACTGAAGCTTTCTTT. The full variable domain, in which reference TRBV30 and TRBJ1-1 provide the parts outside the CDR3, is SQTIHQWPATLVQPVGSPLSLECTVEGTSNPNLYWYRQAAGRGLQLLFYSVGIGQISSEVPQNLSASRPQDRQFILSSKKLLLSDSGFYLCAWSGGAGTEAFFGQGTRLTVV.

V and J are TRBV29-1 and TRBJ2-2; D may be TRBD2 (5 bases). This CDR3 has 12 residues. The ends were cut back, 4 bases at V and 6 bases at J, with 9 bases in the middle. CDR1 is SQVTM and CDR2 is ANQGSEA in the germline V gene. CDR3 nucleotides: TGCAGCGTTGTCAGAGCGGCCGGGGAGCTGTTTTTT. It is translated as CSVVRAAGELFF.

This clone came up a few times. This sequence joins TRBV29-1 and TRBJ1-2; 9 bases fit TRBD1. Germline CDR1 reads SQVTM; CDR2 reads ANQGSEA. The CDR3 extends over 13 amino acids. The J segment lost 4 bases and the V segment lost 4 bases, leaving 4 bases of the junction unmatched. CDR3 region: CSVGGGQGYGYTF. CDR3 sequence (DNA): TGCAGCGTTGGGGGGGGACAGGGCTATGGCTACACCTTC.

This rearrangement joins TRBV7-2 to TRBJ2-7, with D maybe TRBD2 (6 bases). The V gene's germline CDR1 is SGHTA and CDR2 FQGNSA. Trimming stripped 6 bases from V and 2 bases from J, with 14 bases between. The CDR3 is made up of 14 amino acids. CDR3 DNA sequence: TGTGCCAGCAGTGGTTTGCGGGGCGCCTACGAGCAGTACTTC. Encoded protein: CASSGLRGAYEQYF.

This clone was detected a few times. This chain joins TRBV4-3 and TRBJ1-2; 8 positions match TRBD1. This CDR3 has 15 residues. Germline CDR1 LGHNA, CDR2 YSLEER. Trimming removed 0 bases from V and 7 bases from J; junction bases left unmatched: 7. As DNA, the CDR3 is TGCGCCAGCAGCCAAGAGACAGGGGAATCAGGTGGCTACACCTTC. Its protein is CASSQETGESGGYTF.

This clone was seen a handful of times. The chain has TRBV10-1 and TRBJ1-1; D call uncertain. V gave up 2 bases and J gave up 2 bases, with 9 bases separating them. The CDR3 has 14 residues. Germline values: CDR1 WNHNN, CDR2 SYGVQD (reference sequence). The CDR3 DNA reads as TGCGCCAGCAGTGAGAGGCGGCTAAACACTGAAGCTTTCTTT. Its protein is CASSERRLNTEAFF.

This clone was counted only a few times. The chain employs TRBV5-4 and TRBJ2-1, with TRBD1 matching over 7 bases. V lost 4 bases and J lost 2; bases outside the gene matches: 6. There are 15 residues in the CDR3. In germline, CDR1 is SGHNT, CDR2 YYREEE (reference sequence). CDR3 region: CASSTDRATYNEQFF. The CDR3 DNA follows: TGTGCCAGCAGCACTGACAGGGCTACCTACAATGAGCAGTTCTTC.

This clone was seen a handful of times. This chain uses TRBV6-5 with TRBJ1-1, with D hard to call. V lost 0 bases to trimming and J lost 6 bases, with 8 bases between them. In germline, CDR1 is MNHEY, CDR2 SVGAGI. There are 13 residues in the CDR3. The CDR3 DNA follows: TGTGCCAGCAGTTACTCAGGGCGGGCTGAAGCTTTCTTT. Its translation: CASSYSGRAEAFF.

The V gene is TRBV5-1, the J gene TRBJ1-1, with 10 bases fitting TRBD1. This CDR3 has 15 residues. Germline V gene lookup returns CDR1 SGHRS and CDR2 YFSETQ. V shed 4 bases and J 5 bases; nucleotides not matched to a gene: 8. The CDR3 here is CASSEGQGLITEAFF. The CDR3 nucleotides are TGCGCCAGCAGCGAGGGACAGGGGTTGATTACTGAAGCTTTCTTT.

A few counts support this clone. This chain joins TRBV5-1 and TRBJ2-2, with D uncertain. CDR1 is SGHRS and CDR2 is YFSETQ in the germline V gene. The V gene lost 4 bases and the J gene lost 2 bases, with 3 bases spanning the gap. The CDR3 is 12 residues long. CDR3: CASSTNTGELFF. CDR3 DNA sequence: TGCGCCAGCAGCACTAACACCGGGGAGCTGTTTTTT.

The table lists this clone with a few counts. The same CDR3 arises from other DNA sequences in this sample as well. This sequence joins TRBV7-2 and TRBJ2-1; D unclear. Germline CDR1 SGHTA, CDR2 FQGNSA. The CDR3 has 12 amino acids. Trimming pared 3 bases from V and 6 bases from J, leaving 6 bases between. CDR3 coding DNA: TGTGCCAGCAGCTTCCCAGGCAATGAGCAGTTCTTC. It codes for CASSFPGNEQFF.

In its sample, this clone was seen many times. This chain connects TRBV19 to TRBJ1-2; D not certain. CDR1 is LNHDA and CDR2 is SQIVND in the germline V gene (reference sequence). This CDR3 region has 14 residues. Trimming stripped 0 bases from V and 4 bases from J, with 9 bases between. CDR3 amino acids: CASSIDPGVYGYTF. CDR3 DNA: TGTGCCAGTAGTATAGATCCCGGGGTCTATGGCTACACCTTC. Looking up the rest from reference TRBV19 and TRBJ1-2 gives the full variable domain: DGGITQSPKYLFRKEGQNVTLSCEQNLNHDAMYWYRQDPGQGLRLIYYSQIVNDFQKGDIAEGYSVSREKKESFPLTVTSAQKNPTAFYLCASSIDPGVYGYTFGSGTRLTVV.

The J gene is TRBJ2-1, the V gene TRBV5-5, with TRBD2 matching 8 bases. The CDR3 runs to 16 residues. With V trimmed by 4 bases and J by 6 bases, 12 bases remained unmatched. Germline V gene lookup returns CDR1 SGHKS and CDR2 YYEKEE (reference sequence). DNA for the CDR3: TGTGCCAGCAGCCCGGTTGCGGCGGGGGGCCTCAATGAGCAGTTCTTC. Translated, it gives CASSPVAAGGLNEQFF. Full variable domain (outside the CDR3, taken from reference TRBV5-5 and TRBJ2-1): DAGVTQSPTHLIKTRGQQVTLRCSPISGHKSVSWYQQVLGQGPQFIFQYYEKEERGRGNFPDRFSARQFPNYSSELNVNALLLGDSALYLCASSPVAAGGLNEQFFGPGTRLTVL.

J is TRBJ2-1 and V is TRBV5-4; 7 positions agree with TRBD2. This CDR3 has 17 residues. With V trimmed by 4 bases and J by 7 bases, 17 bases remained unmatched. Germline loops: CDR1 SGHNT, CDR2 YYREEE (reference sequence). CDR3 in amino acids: CASSATRQTFGGNEQFF. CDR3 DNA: TGTGCCAGCAGCGCTACCCGACAGACCTTCGGGGGGAATGAGCAGTTCTTC.

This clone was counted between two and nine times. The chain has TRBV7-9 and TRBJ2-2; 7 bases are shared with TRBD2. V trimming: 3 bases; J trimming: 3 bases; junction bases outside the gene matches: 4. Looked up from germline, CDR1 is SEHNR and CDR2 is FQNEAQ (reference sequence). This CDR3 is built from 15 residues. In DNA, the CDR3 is TGTGCCAGCAGCTTTATGGGACTACACACCGGGGAGCTGTTTTTT. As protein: CASSFMGLHTGELFF.

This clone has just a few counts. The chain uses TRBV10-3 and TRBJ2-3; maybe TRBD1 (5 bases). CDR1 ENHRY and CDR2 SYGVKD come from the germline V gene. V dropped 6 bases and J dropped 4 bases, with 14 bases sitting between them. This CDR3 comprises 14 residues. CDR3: CAIRLTEGADTQYF. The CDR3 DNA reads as TGTGCCATCAGACTGACAGAAGGGGCAGATACGCAGTATTTT.

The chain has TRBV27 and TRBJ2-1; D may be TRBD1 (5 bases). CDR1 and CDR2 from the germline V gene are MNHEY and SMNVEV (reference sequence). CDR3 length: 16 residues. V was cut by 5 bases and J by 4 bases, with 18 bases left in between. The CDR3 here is CASSPFGQGVYNEQFF. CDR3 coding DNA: TGTGCCAGCAGTCCTTTTGGGCAGGGTGTTTACAATGAGCAGTTCTTC.

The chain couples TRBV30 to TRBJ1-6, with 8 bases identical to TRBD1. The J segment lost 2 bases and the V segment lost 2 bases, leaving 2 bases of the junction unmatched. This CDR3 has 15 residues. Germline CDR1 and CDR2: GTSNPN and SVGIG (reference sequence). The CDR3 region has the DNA TGTGCCTGGAGTCCACAGGGGGCCTATAATTCACCCCTCCACTTT. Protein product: CAWSPQGAYNSPLHF.